Following are 24 T cell receptor beta chains from one sample sequenced in a study of CDR3 diversity in severe acne. TCRdb fed the PCR reads into MiXCR, producing one record per CDR3 protein. Among tens of thousands of distinct CDR3 sequences listed, 45% to 55% were seen once. Sequencing was performed on blood. The receptor source for this set is a male donor in good health, without acne.

The rearrangement joins TRBV19 to TRBJ1-1; the D gene is possibly TRBD1 (6 bases). The length of the CDR3 is 15 residues. V lost 4 bases and J 4 bases, leaving 16 bases between the germline ends. Germline lookup yields CDR1 LNHDA and CDR2 SQIVND (reference sequence). The CDR3 nucleotides read TGTGCCAGTAGTACTCGGACGGAGGGGGGCACTGAAGCTTTCTTT. It translates to CASSTRTEGGTEAFF.

The chain combines TRBV11-2 with TRBJ1-6; possibly TRBD1 for D (6 bases). There are 14 residues in the CDR3. Trimming took 8 bases from V and 7 from J, leaving 15 bases between them. The germline V gene has CDR1 SGHAT and CDR2 FQNNGV. CDR3 coding DNA: TGTGCCAGCCACACGGGGGCGTTAAATTCACCCCTCCACTTT. Translated, it gives CASHTGALNSPLHF.

The V gene is TRBV13, the J gene TRBJ2-2; 7 bases align to TRBD2. The V gene's germline CDR1 is PRHDT and CDR2 FYEKMQ (reference sequence). The CDR3 is made up of 17 amino acids. V lost 6 bases to trimming and J lost 1 base; unmatched junction nucleotides: 11. CDR3 nucleotides: TGTGCCAGCAGTGAAGTAGCGGGTCGGATGAACACCGGGGAGCTGTTTTTT. The encoded protein is CASSEVAGRMNTGELFF.

Comment on this clonotype: Mismatch with germline at one junction end may stem from a read error. CDR3 amino acids: CASSYSYYYSGANVLTF. The DNA for the CDR3 is TGTGCCAGCAGTTACTCGTACTACTATTCTGGGGCCAACGTCCTGACTTTC. The chain recombines TRBV10-3 with TRBJ2-6; D is unresolved. This CDR3 region has 17 residues. Germline CDR1 ENHRY, CDR2 SYGVKD.

This clonotype showed up just once. The chain couples TRBV5-1 to TRBJ2-5; a possible D gene is TRBD1 (5 bases). V was cut by 3 bases and J by 5 bases, with 14 bases left in between. Looked up from germline, CDR1 is SGHRS and CDR2 is YFSETQ. The CDR3 length is 14 residues. CDR3 nucleotide sequence: TGCGCCAGCAGCTCCCAGGGTCCTGGGGAGACCCAGTACTTC. Translation: CASSSQGPGETQYF.

This clonotype is categorized as medium-sized. The gene calls are TRBV7-9 and TRBJ2-5; a weak D match, TRBD1 (6 bases). The V end was cut by 1 base, the J end by 4 bases, with 7 bases between. Per germline, CDR1 SEHNR and CDR2 FQNEAQ (reference sequence). CDR3 size: 13 residues. DNA of the CDR3: TGTGCCAGCAGCTTAGGAGGGGGAGAGACCCAGTACTTC. Protein product: CASSLGGGETQYF. The full variable domain, its missing parts supplied by reference TRBV7-9 and TRBJ2-5, is DTGVSQNPRHKITKRGQNVTFRCDPISEHNRLYWYRQTLGQGPEFLTYFQNEAQLEKSRLLSDRFSAERPKGSFSTLEIQRTEQGDSAMYLCASSLGGGETQYFGPGTRLLVL.

This sequence joins TRBV13 and TRBJ2-2; TRBD2 aligns across 7 bases. The ends lost 4 bases at V and 7 bases at J; junction bases unmatched: 3. Germline CDR1 and CDR2: PRHDT and FYEKMQ (reference sequence). The CDR3 extends over 13 amino acids. The CDR3 DNA follows: TGTGCCAGCAGCTCCCGGACTAGCGGGGAGCTGTTTTTT. The encoded protein is CASSSRTSGELFF.

CDR3 in amino acids: CASSRTSGGDKQFF. In DNA, the CDR3 is TGTGCCAGCAGTCGGACTAGCGGGGGTGATAAGCAGTTCTTC. The rearrangement links TRBV6-5 to TRBJ2-1, with 13 bases lining up with TRBD2. There are 14 residues in the CDR3. CDR1 is MNHEY and CDR2 is SVGAGI in the germline V gene. J was trimmed by 11 bases and V by 5 bases; bases with no gene match: 6.

This rearrangement joins TRBV7-9 to TRBJ2-3; D assignment may be TRBD1 or TRBD2 (5 bases each). Germline CDR1 SEHNR, CDR2 FQNEAQ (reference sequence). The CDR3 extends over 15 amino acids. The germline V and J ends were trimmed by 6 bases and 2 bases, with 15 bases remaining between them. The CDR3 coding sequence is TGTGCCAGCAGAGATGGGACCGAAATCACAGATACGCAGTATTTT. Protein product: CASRDGTEITDTQYF.

This clonotype was recorded once. The chain is built from TRBV6-5 and TRBJ2-7; D is possibly TRBD1 or TRBD2 (5 bases each). V lost 6 bases and J lost 8, with 23 bases in between. Germline V gene data show CDR1 as MNHEY and CDR2 as SVGAGI. CDR3 length: 15 residues. CDR3 bases: TGTGCCAGCAGAACAGGAGGCGTCAATCAGCCCCAGCAGTACTTC. This gives the protein CASRTGGVNQPQQYF.

This clonotype was seen ten or more times. The gene calls are TRBV2 and TRBJ1-3, with a weak D call TRBD1 (6 bases). In germline, CDR1 is SNHLY, CDR2 FYNNEI. The CDR3 sequence is 15 residues long. Trimming took 6 bases from V and 4 from J, leaving 16 bases between them. For the CDR3, the DNA is TGTGCCAGCAGCCTAGACTCTGACAGGGGAAACACCATATATTTT. Amino acid sequence: CASSLDSDRGNTIYF. Together with reference TRBV2 and TRBJ1-3, the CDR3 gives the full variable domain: EPEVTQTPSHQVTQMGQEVILRCVPISNHLYFYWYRQILGQKVEFLVSFYNNEISEKSEIFDDQFSVERPDGSNFTLKIRSTKLEDSAMYFCASSLDSDRGNTIYFGEGSWLTVV.

This clonotype has a count of ten or more. The chain uses TRBV5-1 and TRBJ1-1, with unresolved D. The CDR3 sequence is 15 residues long. CDR1 and CDR2 from the germline V gene are SGHRS and YFSETQ. V was trimmed by 0 bases and J by 4 bases, leaving 13 bases between them. CDR3 DNA: TGCGCCAGCAGCTTGGCACGGTCGTGGGGCACTGAAGCTTTCTTT. This sequence encodes CASSLARSWGTEAFF. The full variable domain, in which reference TRBV5-1 and TRBJ1-1 provide the parts outside the CDR3, is KAGVTQTPRYLIKTRGQQVTLSCSPISGHRSVSWYQQTPGQGLQFLFEYFSETQRNKGNFPGRFSGRQFSNSRSEMNVSTLELGDSALYLCASSLARSWGTEAFFGQGTRLTVV.

In this sample, this clonotype turned up many times. The rearrangement uses TRBV18 and TRBJ2-5; no definite D call. CDR3 size: 12 residues. V was clipped by 6 bases and J by 2 bases, with 7 bases between them. Germline values: CDR1 KGHSH, CDR2 LQKENI. The CDR3 sequence: CASSQPQETQYF. The CDR3 nucleotides are TGTGCCAGCTCCCAACCACAAGAGACCCAGTACTTC.

The table lists this clonotype with a few counts. The chain links TRBV19 to TRBJ1-5; TRBD1 aligns across 7 bases. CDR3 length equals 15 residues. The germline CDR1 and CDR2 sequences are LNHDA and SQIVND (reference sequence). V lost 6 bases to trimming and J lost 4 bases; unmatched junction nucleotides: 9. This CDR3 is CASRSTGDGNQPQHF. The CDR3 DNA follows: TGTGCCAGTAGATCAACAGGGGACGGGAATCAGCCCCAGCATTTT.

In regard to this clonotype: A much larger clone lies a single base off, so this may be a read error. This rearrangement joins TRBV25-1 to TRBJ1-4; TRBD1 is a possible D gene (5 bases). The ends were cut back, 1 base at V and 8 bases at J, with 11 bases in the middle. Germline lookup yields CDR1 MGHDK and CDR2 SYGVNS. This CDR3 region has 14 residues. CDR3 sequence reads: CASSESGTTEKLFF. CDR3 DNA sequence: TGTGCCAGCAGTGAATCAGGGACCACAGAAAAACTGTTTTTT.

At least ten counts were recorded for this clonotype. This chain joins TRBV2 and TRBJ2-5; a possible D gene is TRBD1 (6 bases). The CDR3 sequence is 12 residues long. V was trimmed by 8 bases and J by 2 bases, leaving 9 bases between them. Germline V lookup: CDR1 SNHLY, CDR2 FYNNEI. CDR3 sequence: CASGGRQETQYF. The CDR3 region has the DNA TGTGCCAGCGGGGGCAGACAAGAGACCCAGTACTTC. The full variable domain, rest sourced from reference TRBV2 and TRBJ2-5, is EPEVTQTPSHQVTQMGQEVILRCVPISNHLYFYWYRQILGQKVEFLVSFYNNEISEKSEIFDDQFSVERPDGSNFTLKIRSTKLEDSAMYFCASGGRQETQYFGPGTRLLVL.

V gene TRBV27 combines with J gene TRBJ1-1; D is uncertain. This CDR3 region has 11 residues. The germline V and J ends were trimmed by 6 bases and 9 bases, with 11 bases remaining between them. CDR1 is MNHEY, CDR2 SMNVEV, per germline (reference sequence). The CDR3 region has the DNA TGTGCCAGCAGGTTCGGAAAGAAAGCTTTCTTT. It translates to CASRFGKKAFF.

Note on this clonotype: A much larger clone lies one base from this, so it may be a read error. The rearrangement joins TRBV29-1 to TRBJ1-2; TRBD1 matches at 7 bases. Germline V CDR1 and CDR2: SQVTM, ANQGSEA. This CDR3 has 13 amino acids. The CDR3 region is CGVEDRVAYGYTF. The CDR3 nucleotides are TGCGGCGTTGAAGACAGGGTGGCCTATGGCTACACCTTC.

The rearrangement joins TRBV5-8 to TRBJ2-3; D is uncertain. V lost 5 bases, J lost 2 bases, and 9 bases lay in between. Germline V gene sequence: CDR1 SGHTS, CDR2 YDEGEE. The CDR3 runs 13 residues. The CDR3 DNA reads as TGTGCCAGCAGTGAGTACCACACAGATACGCAGTATTTT. This sequence encodes CASSEYHTDTQYF.

This clonotype was detected many times. The chain is built from TRBV29-1 and TRBJ1-2, with 10 bases aligning to TRBD1. The V and J ends lost 7 bases and 4 bases, in that order; junction bases with no gene match: 6. Germline-derived CDR1 and CDR2 are SQVTM and ANQGSEA. The CDR3 runs to 13 residues. In DNA, the CDR3 is TGCAGCGCGAGGACAGGGGGGGCCTATGGCTACACCTTC. Its translation is CSARTGGAYGYTF.

The rearrangement joins TRBV20-1 to TRBJ2-7, with D perhaps being TRBD1 or TRBD2 (5 bases each). CDR1 DFQATT and CDR2 SNEGSKA come from the germline V gene (reference sequence). V lost 3 bases, J lost 3 bases, and 12 bases lay in between. This CDR3 is built from 13 residues. CDR3 protein: CSASGAGNYEQYF. In nucleotides, the CDR3 is TGCAGTGCTAGCGGGGCCGGAAACTACGAGCAGTACTTC.

This clonotype showed up many times. The rearrangement links TRBV20-1 to TRBJ2-5; D is uncertain. The CDR3 is 12 residues long. With 1 base removed from V and 5 bases from J, the gap between germline ends came to 8 bases. Germline V gene sequence: CDR1 DFQATT, CDR2 SNEGSKA (reference sequence). In DNA form, the CDR3 reads TGCAGTGCTAGAGTTGGTGTTGAGACCCAGTACTTC. Its translation: CSARVGVETQYF.

The V gene is TRBV29-1, the J gene TRBJ1-1; D is ambiguous. The germline V gene has CDR1 SQVTM and CDR2 ANQGSEA. The CDR3 is made up of 10 amino acids. Trimming stripped 8 bases from V and 1 base from J, with 5 bases between. The CDR3, as DNA: TGCAGCTTAACGAACACTGAAGCTTTCTTT. Translation gives CSLTNTEAFF.

Regarding this clonotype: This may be a read error: a much more frequent sequence differs by one nucleotide. The rearrangement joins TRBV10-2 to TRBJ1-4, with TRBD1 matching 10 bases. Per the germline V gene, CDR1 is WSHSY and CDR2 is SAAADI. This CDR3 is 16 amino acids long. J lost 6 bases, V lost 3 bases, and 7 bases had no gene match. The CDR3 loop reads CASSDYRQGAHEKLFF. For the CDR3, the DNA is TGCGCCAGCAGTGACTACAGACAGGGGGCCCATGAAAAACTGTTTTTT.